This T cell receptor (beta chain) came from a study of monozygotic twins with cystic fibrosis. Study results and limitations: Monozygotic CF twin pairs shared significantly more nucleotide-identical clonotypes than unrelated CF individuals did.

The CDR3 covers 14 residues. In germline, CDR1 is WNHNN, CDR2 SYGVQD (reference sequence). The V end lost 5 bases, the J end lost 8 bases, and 16 bases lay between the germline ends. Regarding this clone: The antigen remains undetermined.

Repertoires were generated with immunoSEQ multiplex PCR, while TCRdb's copy carries only in-frame clones and drops some. The sample includes some 14,000 clones, roughly 93% of them seen just once. Sequenced material: blood. This rearrangement joins TRBV10-1 to TRBJ2-1, with a tentative D call TRBD1 (6 bases). The TCR originated in a girl aged 2-10 years with cystic fibrosis. DNA of the CDR3: TGCGCCAGCAGTCGAAGTCCAGGGGTGGATGAGCAGTTCTTC. Translating gives CASSRSPGVDEQFF.